These 14 T cell receptor beta chains share one sample of origin, sequenced in a study of shared clonotypes between healthy human individuals. The assay was immunoSEQ multiplex PCR, and TCRdb's table has in-frame clones only and misses some. The sample lists some 1,400,000 clones; around 95% were seen once. Sample: naive CD4+ T cells sorted from blood. Subset here: CD45RA+ positively selected. These receptors originate from a man aged 30-40 years in good health.

The genes are TRBV5-1 and TRBJ2-2, with 8 positions matching TRBD1. Germline V gene lookup returns CDR1 SGHRS and CDR2 YFSETQ. Trimming removed 2 bases from V and 5 bases from J; junction bases left unmatched: 5. The CDR3 runs 15 residues. The CDR3 bases are TGCGCCAGCAGCTTCGAGACAGGGGTAACCGGGGAGCTGTTTTTT. The encoded protein is CASSFETGVTGELFF.

Concerning this clone itself: Other nucleotide sequences in the sample specify the same CDR3. CDR3 sequence reads: CASSLNGELFF. The CDR3 region has the DNA TGTGCCAGCAGCTTGAACGGGGAGCTGTTTTTT. The gene calls are TRBV11-2 and TRBJ2-2, with D hard to call. Germline values: CDR1 SGHAT, CDR2 FQNNGV. This CDR3 region has 11 residues. Between the trimmed V and J ends, which lost 3 bases and 7 bases, there was a span of 3 bases.

This chain's CDR3 is CASSKGGNQPQHF. In DNA form, the CDR3 reads TGTGCCAGCAGTAAAGGGGGGAATCAGCCCCAGCATTTT. This chain joins TRBV7-3 and TRBJ1-5; the D gene is possibly TRBD1 (6 bases). Germline V gene sequence: CDR1 SGHTA, CDR2 FQGTGA. This CDR3 is 13 amino acids long. V was cut by 6 bases and J by 4 bases, with 10 bases left in between. The full variable domain, in which reference TRBV7-3 and TRBJ1-5 provide the parts outside the CDR3, is GAGVSQTPSNKVTEKGKYVELRCDPISGHTALYWYRQSLGQGPEFLIYFQGTGAADDSGLPNDRFFAVRPEGSVSTLKIQRTERGDSAVYLCASSKGGNQPQHFGDGTRLSIL.

The J gene is TRBJ2-5, the V gene TRBV5-1; D assignment may be TRBD1 or TRBD2 (6 bases each). CDR3 length: 15 amino acids. CDR1 is SGHRS and CDR2 is YFSETQ in the germline V gene. V was trimmed by 2 bases and J by 4 bases, leaving 15 bases between them. The CDR3 here is CASSLLGPGAETQYF. CDR3 in DNA: TGCGCCAGCAGCTTATTGGGGCCGGGGGCAGAGACCCAGTACTTC.

The chain links TRBV18 to TRBJ1-2; D unclear. V lost 2 bases and J 3 bases, leaving 13 bases between the germline ends. The CDR3 runs to 15 residues. The germline gives CDR1 KGHSH, CDR2 LQKENI. As DNA, the CDR3 is TGTGCCAGCTCACCATTGCGGAATGTTGACTATGGCTACACCTTC. Translated: CASSPLRNVDYGYTF.

This rearrangement joins TRBV7-8 to TRBJ1-2, with 7 bases lining up with TRBD1. This CDR3 comprises 14 residues. The V and J ends lost 2 bases and 1 base, in that order; junction bases with no gene match: 1. CDR1 SGHVS and CDR2 FQNEAQ come from the germline V gene. CDR3 nucleotides: TGTGCCAGCAGCTTACCAGGGGGTAACTATGGCTACACCTTC. Amino acids: CASSLPGGNYGYTF. The full variable domain, its missing parts supplied by reference TRBV7-8 and TRBJ1-2, is GAGVSQSPRYKVAKRGQDVALRCDPISGHVSLFWYQQALGQGPEFLTYFQNEAQLDKSGLPSDRFFAERPEGSVSTLKIQRTQQEDSAVYLCASSLPGGNYGYTFGSGTRLTVV.

This sequence joins TRBV4-3 and TRBJ1-1, with TRBD1 matching over 7 bases. Germline V CDR1 and CDR2: LGHNA, YSLEER. J lost 5 bases, V lost 1 base, and 7 bases had no gene match. The CDR3 is 15 amino acids. The CDR3 bases are TGCGCCAGCAGCCAAGGGCTACAGGGGAGTACTGAAGCTTTCTTT. Residues: CASSQGLQGSTEAFF.

The V and J genes are TRBV7-2 and TRBJ2-3, with D perhaps being TRBD1 or TRBD2 (5 bases each). The germline V gene has CDR1 SGHTA and CDR2 FQGNSA. Between the trimmed V and J ends, which lost 7 bases and 3 bases, there was a span of 20 bases. The CDR3 loop spans 16 amino acids. In DNA form, the CDR3 reads TGTGCCAGCAAAGGGGTAGCGCCTTTAGGTACAGATACGCAGTATTTT. Protein: CASKGVAPLGTDTQYF.

The chain couples TRBV6-5 to TRBJ2-5, with TRBD1 matching over 7 bases. The germline gives CDR1 MNHEY, CDR2 SVGAGI. J lost 5 bases, V lost 5 bases, and 5 bases had no gene match. The CDR3 is 13 amino acids. CDR3: CASSLDRAETQYF. The CDR3 DNA follows: TGTGCCAGCAGTCTAGACAGGGCTGAGACCCAGTACTTC.

To note about this clone: A read error may account for a junction end that differs from germline. The rearrangement links TRBV27 to TRBJ1-2, with D perhaps matching TRBD1 (6 bases). The CDR3 sequence is 17 residues long. The germline V gene has CDR1 MNHEY and CDR2 SMNVEV (reference sequence). The CDR3 DNA follows: TGTGCCAGCAGCTTATTCTCCAAGGGGGGCGCAGAGTATGGCTACACCTTC. Translation gives CASSLFSKGGAEYGYTF.

This chain joins TRBV9 and TRBJ1-1, with TRBD1 matching over 9 bases. Germline V gene lookup returns CDR1 SGDLS and CDR2 YYNGEE. Trimming took 4 bases from V and 2 from J; bases not matched to a gene: 12. The CDR3 contains 17 residues. CDR3 residues: CASSPGDRVFSNTEAFF. The DNA for the CDR3 is TGTGCCAGCAGCCCCGGGGACAGGGTTTTTAGTAACACTGAAGCTTTCTTT.

This chain connects TRBV21-1 to TRBJ2-6; TRBD1 reflects the table's D call only, with no check against the DNA. TRBV21-1 is shown as a pseudogene. This CDR3 is built from 15 residues. The DNA of the CDR3 is TGTGCCAGCAGCCCCCCCCATTCCGGGGCCAACGTCCTGACTTTC. Protein product: CASSPPHSGANVLTF.

This clone was counted once. The chain uses TRBV11-2 and TRBJ1-1; a weak D match, TRBD1 (5 bases). The CDR3 length is 14 residues. Looked up from germline, CDR1 is SGHAT and CDR2 is FQNNGV. V was cut by 5 bases and J by 4 bases, with 14 bases left in between. This chain's CDR3 is CASSQRGETTEAFF. The CDR3 region has the DNA TGTGCCAGCAGCCAACGGGGCGAGACCACTGAAGCTTTCTTT.

The gene calls are TRBV28 and TRBJ2-1, with 12 positions matching TRBD2. Unmatched junction bases numbered 9, after V lost 5 bases and J lost 4 bases. The CDR3 is made up of 17 amino acids. The germline CDR1 and CDR2 sequences are MDHEN and SYDVKM. In DNA form, the CDR3 reads TGTGCCAGCAGTGATAGGAGACTAGCGGGGGTTTACAATGAGCAGTTCTTC. Translation gives CASSDRRLAGVYNEQFF.